These 23 T cell receptor beta chains were all obtained from the same sample, sequenced in a study of CD8 T cells in Susac syndrome. Reverse transcription of roughly 0.5 to 1 ug RNA was carried out with random hexamers. TCRdb processed the immunoSEQ multiplex PCR reads anew with MiXCR; each CDR3 protein has one entry. In the table there are roughly 130,000 distinct CDR3 sequences, under 96% of which are singletons. Sequenced input: CD4+ T cells from PBMCs. The receptors shown here come from a human donor with Susac syndrome.

The CDR3 sequence: CSVGTGTITDTQYF. CDR3 sequence (DNA): TGCAGCGTAGGGACAGGGACCATCACAGATACGCAGTATTTT. The V and J genes are TRBV29-1 and TRBJ2-3, with 9 bases matching TRBD1. With 6 bases clipped from V and 2 bases from J, the junction kept 6 bases outside the gene matches. This CDR3 has 14 residues. From germline, CDR1 is SQVTM and CDR2 ANQGSEA.

The rearrangement joins TRBV19 to TRBJ2-3; D is unresolved. Germline CDR1 is LNHDA and CDR2 is SQIVND (reference sequence). V was pared by 9 bases and J by 2 bases, with 15 bases between. The CDR3 is 14 amino acids. The CDR3 DNA reads TGTGCCAGCTTGGCCCGAGGTCCCACAGATACGCAGTATTTT. Encoded protein: CASLARGPTDTQYF.

The rearrangement joins TRBV7-2 to TRBJ2-1; a possible D gene is TRBD2 (5 bases). Trimming took off 1 base at V and 3 bases at J, with 7 bases between the two ends. From germline, CDR1 is SGHTA and CDR2 FQGNSA. The CDR3 is 14 amino acids. The CDR3 bases are TGTGCCAGCAGCTTAGATAGCGTCTACAATGAGCAGTTCTTC. As protein: CASSLDSVYNEQFF. The full variable domain, with the rest looked up from reference TRBV7-2 and TRBJ2-1, is GAGVSQSPSNKVTEKGKDVELRCDPISGHTALYWYRQSLGQGLEFLIYFQGNSAPDKSGLPSDRFSAERTGGSVSTLTIQRTQQEDSAVYLCASSLDSVYNEQFFGPGTRLTVL.

V and J are TRBV12-3 or TRBV12-4 and TRBJ2-5; D may be TRBD1 or TRBD2 (5 bases each). This CDR3 has 14 amino acids. Trimming took 6 bases from V and 1 from J, leaving 12 bases between them. CDR3 in DNA: TGTGCCAGCAGGCTCGGGGCGTTCCAAGAGACCCAGTACTTC. Its protein is CASRLGAFQETQYF.

The chain combines TRBV12-3 or TRBV12-4 with TRBJ2-1, with D possibly being TRBD1 (5 bases). The CDR3 is made up of 15 amino acids. V gave up 3 bases and J gave up 4 bases, with 13 bases separating them. This chain's CDR3 is CASSFMWQGYNEQFF. The CDR3 coding sequence is TGTGCCAGCAGTTTCATGTGGCAGGGATACAATGAGCAGTTCTTC.

CDR3 coding DNA: TGTGCCTGGAGTGTTTACAACTATGGCTACACCTTC. Residues: CAWSVYNYGYTF. This chain joins TRBV30 and TRBJ1-2, with D unresolved. Trimming took 0 bases from V and 2 from J, leaving 4 bases between them. Germline CDR1 GTSNPN, CDR2 SVGIG (reference sequence). The CDR3 loop spans 12 amino acids.

V is TRBV28 and J is TRBJ2-3; no definite D call. The germline V gene encodes CDR1 MDHEN and CDR2 SYDVKM. Trimming removed 5 bases from V and 0 bases from J, with 9 bases in between. This CDR3 contains 14 residues. This CDR3 is CASSTGESTDTQYF. The CDR3 DNA reads TGTGCCAGCAGTACTGGAGAGAGCACAGATACGCAGTATTTT. Full variable domain (rest looked up from reference TRBV28 and TRBJ2-3): DVKVTQSSRYLVKRTGEKVFLECVQDMDHENMFWYRQDPGLGLRLIYFSYDVKMKEKGDIPEGYSVSREKKERFSLILESASTNQTSMYLCASSTGESTDTQYFGPGTRLTVL.

The chain links TRBV5-1 to TRBJ2-1, with 13 bases aligning to TRBD2. This CDR3 has 17 residues. Per the germline V gene, CDR1 is SGHRS and CDR2 is YFSETQ. J was trimmed by 5 bases and V by 0 bases; bases with no gene match: 5. This CDR3 reads CASSLAETSGRNNEQFF. CDR3 bases: TGCGCCAGCAGCTTGGCCGAGACTAGCGGGAGGAACAATGAGCAGTTCTTC.

The rearrangement uses TRBV20-1 and TRBJ1-2; 9 bases align to TRBD1. V gave up 4 bases and J gave up 8 bases; unmatched junction bases: 5. The germline V gene encodes CDR1 DFQATT and CDR2 SNEGSKA (reference sequence). This CDR3 comprises 12 residues. CDR3 sequence (DNA): TGCAGTGCTATCGGGACAGGGAACGGCTACACCTTC. Protein product: CSAIGTGNGYTF.

Comments on this clonotype: At one of its ends the junction is not consistent with the germline gene, which may arise from a read error. DNA for the CDR3: TGTGCCAGCAGCTCCCTAGTCTCGCGGAGGATCTTC. Encoded protein: CASSSLVSRRIF. The chain uses TRBV7-9 and TRBJ2-1; maybe TRBD2 (5 bases). The germline V gene encodes CDR1 SEHNR and CDR2 FQNEAQ (reference sequence). This CDR3 has 12 amino acids.

Only one count was recorded for this clonotype. V gene TRBV3-1 combines with J gene TRBJ2-3, with a weak D call TRBD2 (6 bases). Germline CDR1 and CDR2: LGHDT and YNNKEL (reference sequence). V lost 5 bases, J lost 2 bases, and 14 bases lay in between. The CDR3 consists of 15 residues. Here the CDR3 reads CASSLLAGNTDTQYF. The CDR3 nucleotides are TGTGCCAGCAGCTTACTGGCGGGAAACACAGATACGCAGTATTTT.

This rearrangement joins TRBV5-1 to TRBJ1-1, with D tentatively TRBD1 (6 bases). Between the trimmed V and J ends, which lost 4 bases and 0 bases, there was a span of 16 bases. This CDR3 is built from 16 residues. The germline CDR1 and CDR2 sequences are SGHRS and YFSETQ. The CDR3: CASSQEGQRLNTEAFF. CDR3 DNA: TGCGCCAGCAGCCAGGAAGGACAGAGACTGAACACTGAAGCTTTCTTT.

The chain has TRBV14 and TRBJ2-3; D is perhaps TRBD1 or TRBD2 (5 bases each). This CDR3 is 15 amino acids long. Trimming removed 1 base at V and 8 bases at J, with 16 bases between. Germline CDR1 SGHDN, CDR2 FVKESK. CDR3 loop: CASSQVEGTHSTQYF. In nucleotides, the CDR3 is TGTGCCAGCAGCCAAGTTGAGGGGACCCATAGTACGCAGTATTTT.

The chain combines TRBV24-1 with TRBJ2-7; possibly TRBD1 for D (5 bases). Germline V lookup: CDR1 KGHDR, CDR2 SFDVKD. The CDR3 is 12 residues long. V was clipped by 9 bases and J by 7 bases, with 15 bases between them. The CDR3 DNA is TGTGCCACCCGGACAAGCCGGGCTGAGCAGTACTTC. As protein: CATRTSRAEQYF.

This chain links TRBV4-1 with TRBJ2-1; 9 nucleotides align to TRBD2. CDR3 length: 16 amino acids. Germline V lookup: CDR1 MGHRA, CDR2 YSYEKL. After removal of 0 bases from V and 4 bases from J, the junction contained 4 bases not matched to a gene. The CDR3 reads CASSQDGTSIYNEQFF. The CDR3, as DNA: TGCGCCAGCAGCCAAGATGGGACTAGCATATACAATGAGCAGTTCTTC.

This rearrangement joins TRBV7-9 to TRBJ2-1, with 7 bases that match TRBD1. The CDR3 loop spans 14 amino acids. Germline CDR1 and CDR2: SEHNR and FQNEAQ (reference sequence). V lost 7 bases to trimming and J lost 5 bases; unmatched junction nucleotides: 8. The CDR3 nucleotides read TGTGCCAGCACCGGGACAGCAATCCACAATGAGCAGTTCTTC. This codes for CASTGTAIHNEQFF.

The chain joins TRBV11-2 to TRBJ2-7; 9 nucleotides match TRBD1. The CDR3 covers 14 residues. Unmatched junction bases numbered 7, after V lost 7 bases and J lost 3 bases. Germline loops: CDR1 SGHAT, CDR2 FQNNGV. The CDR3 DNA reads as TGTGCCAGCACCTGGACAGGGGCCAACTACGAGCAGTACTTC. This sequence encodes CASTWTGANYEQYF.

A word on this clonotype: Germline and junction disagree at one end, which may indicate a read error. This chain uses TRBV5-1 with TRBJ2-5; tentative D call: TRBD2 (5 bases). CDR3 length: 14 residues. CDR1 and CDR2 (germline): SGHRS, YFSETQ. In DNA form, the CDR3 reads TGCGCCAGCAGGGTTGGAGGCTCCCGAGAGTCCCAGTACTTC. As protein: CASRVGGSRESQYF.

The chain links TRBV9 to TRBJ2-3; TRBD2 matches 13 bases. The CDR3 has 17 amino acids. In germline, CDR1 is SGDLS, CDR2 YYNGEE. Trimming took 4 bases from V and 6 from J; bases not matched to a gene: 11. The CDR3 here is CASSKGTSGDSGDTQYF. The CDR3 coding sequence is TGTGCCAGCAGCAAAGGGACTAGCGGGGACTCCGGCGATACGCAGTATTTT. The variable domain in full, with the rest retrieved from reference TRBV9 and TRBJ2-3, is DSGVTQTPKHLITATGQRVTLRCSPRSGDLSVYWYQQSLDQGLQFLIQYYNGEERAKGNILERFSAQQFPDLHSELNLSSLELGDSALYFCASSKGTSGDSGDTQYFGPGTRLTVL.

This chain connects TRBV6-2 or TRBV6-3 to TRBJ1-5; D is uncertain. From germline, CDR1 is MNHEY and CDR2 SVGEGT. The CDR3 length is 14 residues. Trimming pared 3 bases from V and 5 bases from J, leaving 11 bases between. As DNA, the CDR3 is TGTGCCAGCAGTTATACGGCAGGATATCAGCCCCAGCATTTT. This codes for CASSYTAGYQPQHF.

The chain has TRBV7-6 and TRBJ1-1, with TRBD1 identical over 7 bases. Germline loops: CDR1 SGHVS, CDR2 FNYEAQ. This CDR3 contains 18 residues. V shed 1 base and J 1 base; nucleotides not matched to a gene: 12. The CDR3 DNA reads as TGTGCCAGCAGCTTAGTAGCAGGGGGGGGCCCCTCGAACACTGAAGCTTTCTTT. This encodes CASSLVAGGGPSNTEAFF.

J is TRBJ1-3 and V is TRBV6-5, with no clear D. With 5 bases removed from V and 0 bases from J, the gap between germline ends came to 11 bases. CDR1 is MNHEY, CDR2 SVGAGI, per germline. The CDR3 is 15 residues long. CDR3 sequence: CASSPRPHSGNTIYF. CDR3 bases: TGTGCCAGCAGTCCGAGACCGCACTCTGGAAACACCATATATTTT.

The chain is built from TRBV6-5 and TRBJ1-2; D gene ambiguous. The ends were cut back, 0 bases at V and 0 bases at J, with 5 bases in the middle. CDR3 size: 14 residues. Germline loops: CDR1 MNHEY, CDR2 SVGAGI. The CDR3 here is CASSYSPPNYGYTF. The CDR3, as DNA: TGTGCCAGCAGTTACTCGCCCCCTAACTATGGCTACACCTTC.